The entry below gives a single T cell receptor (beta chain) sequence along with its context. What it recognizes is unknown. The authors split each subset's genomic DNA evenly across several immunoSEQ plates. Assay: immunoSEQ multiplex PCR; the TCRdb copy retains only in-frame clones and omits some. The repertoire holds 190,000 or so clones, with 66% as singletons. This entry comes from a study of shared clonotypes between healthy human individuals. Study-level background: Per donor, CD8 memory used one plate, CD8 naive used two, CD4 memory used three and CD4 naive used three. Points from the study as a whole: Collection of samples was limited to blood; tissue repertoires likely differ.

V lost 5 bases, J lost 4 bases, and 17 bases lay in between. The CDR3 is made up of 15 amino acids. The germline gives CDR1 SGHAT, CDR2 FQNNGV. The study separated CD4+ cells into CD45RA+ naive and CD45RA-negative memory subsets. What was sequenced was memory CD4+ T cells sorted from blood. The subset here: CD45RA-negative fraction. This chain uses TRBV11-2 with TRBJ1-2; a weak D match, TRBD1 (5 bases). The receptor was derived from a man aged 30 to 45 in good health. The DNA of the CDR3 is TGTGCCAGCAGCCCCCTTGGGGGTAAGGGCTATGGCTACACCTTC. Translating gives CASSPLGGKGYGYTF.